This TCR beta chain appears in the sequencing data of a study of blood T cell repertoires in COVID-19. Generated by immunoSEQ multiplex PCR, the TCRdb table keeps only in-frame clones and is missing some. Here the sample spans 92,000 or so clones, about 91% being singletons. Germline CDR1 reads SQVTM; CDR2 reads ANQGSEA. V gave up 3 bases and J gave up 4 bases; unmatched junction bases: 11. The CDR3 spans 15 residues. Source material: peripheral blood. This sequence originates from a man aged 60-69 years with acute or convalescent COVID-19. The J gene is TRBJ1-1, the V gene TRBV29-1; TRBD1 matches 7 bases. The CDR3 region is CSVDSLTGRATEAFF. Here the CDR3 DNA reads TGCAGCGTTGATAGTTTGACAGGGCGGGCCACTGAAGCTTTCTTT.